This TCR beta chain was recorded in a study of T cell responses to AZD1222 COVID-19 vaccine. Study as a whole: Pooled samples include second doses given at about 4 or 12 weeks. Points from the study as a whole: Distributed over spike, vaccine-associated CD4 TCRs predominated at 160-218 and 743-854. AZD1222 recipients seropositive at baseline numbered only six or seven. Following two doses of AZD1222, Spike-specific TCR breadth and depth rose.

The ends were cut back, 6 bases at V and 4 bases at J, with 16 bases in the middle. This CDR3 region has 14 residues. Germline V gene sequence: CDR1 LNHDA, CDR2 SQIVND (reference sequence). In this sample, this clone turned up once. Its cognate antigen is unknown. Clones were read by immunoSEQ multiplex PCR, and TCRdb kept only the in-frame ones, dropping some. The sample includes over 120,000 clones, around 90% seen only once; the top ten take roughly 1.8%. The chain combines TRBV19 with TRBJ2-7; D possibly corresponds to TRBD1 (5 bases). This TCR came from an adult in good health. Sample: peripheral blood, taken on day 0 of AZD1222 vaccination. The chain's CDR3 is CASSLRQSSYEQYF. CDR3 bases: TGTGCCAGTAGCCTAAGACAGTCGAGTTACGAGCAGTACTTC.